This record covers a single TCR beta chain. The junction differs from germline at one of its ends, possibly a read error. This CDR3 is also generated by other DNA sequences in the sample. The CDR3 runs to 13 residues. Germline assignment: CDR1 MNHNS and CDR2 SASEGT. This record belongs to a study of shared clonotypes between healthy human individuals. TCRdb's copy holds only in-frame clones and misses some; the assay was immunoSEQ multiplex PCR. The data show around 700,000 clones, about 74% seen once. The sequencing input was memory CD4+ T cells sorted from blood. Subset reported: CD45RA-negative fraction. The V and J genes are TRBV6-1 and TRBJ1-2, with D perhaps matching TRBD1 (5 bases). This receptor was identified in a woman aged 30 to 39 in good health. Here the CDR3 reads CASRVTGVYGYTF. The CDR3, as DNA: TGCGCCAGCAGGGTTACAGGTGTCTATGGCTACACCTTC.